This T cell receptor beta chain was recovered during a study of blood T cell repertoires in COVID-19. Here immunoSEQ multiplex PCR was the method, and the copy in TCRdb shows in-frame clones only, minus some. The repertoire holds roughly 90,000 clones, with about 82% as singletons. The sample holds many counts of this clone. The CDR3 is 12 residues long. Germline lookup yields CDR1 GTSNPN and CDR2 SVGIG (reference sequence). Between the trimmed V and J ends, which lost 3 bases and 9 bases, there was a span of 14 bases. This sequence was found in a human donor in a cohort sampled during active COVID-19. The V call is TRBV30, the J call TRBJ2-5; weak D call: TRBD2 (6 bases). The sample taken for sequencing was peripheral blood. This CDR3 reads CAWRESWGAQYF. Here the CDR3 DNA reads TGTGCCTGGAGGGAATCCTGGGGGGCCCAGTACTTC.